What follows is one TCR beta chain and its context. The sample originates from a study of CD8 T cells in Susac syndrome. RNA amounts of roughly 0.45 to 1 ug underwent reverse transcription with random hexamers. Amplification of TCR beta CDR3 across 54 Vbeta and 13 Jbeta was performed with immunoSEQ multiplex PCR. TCRdb re-called the immunoSEQ multiplex PCR reads with MiXCR, one entry per CDR3 protein. The sample has almost 450,000 distinct CDR3 sequences, more than 80% seen once. There are 15 residues in the CDR3. V gave up 8 bases and J gave up 4 bases; unmatched junction bases: 11. Looked up from germline, CDR1 is DFQATT and CDR2 is SNEGSKA (reference sequence). CD8+ and CD4+ blood T cells underwent TCR beta sequencing. Negative isolation was applied to CD8+ and CD4+ T cells, and FACS enrichment was applied to TEMRA cells.

The receptor was derived from a human donor with multiple sclerosis. The sequenced sample consisted of CD8+ T cells from PBMCs. The rearrangement links TRBV20-1 to TRBJ1-2; 12 nucleotides line up with TRBD1. In DNA, the CDR3 is TGCAGTACTCACTGGGGGGACAGGGGGCTCTATGGCTACACCTTC. Protein: CSTHWGDRGLYGYTF.